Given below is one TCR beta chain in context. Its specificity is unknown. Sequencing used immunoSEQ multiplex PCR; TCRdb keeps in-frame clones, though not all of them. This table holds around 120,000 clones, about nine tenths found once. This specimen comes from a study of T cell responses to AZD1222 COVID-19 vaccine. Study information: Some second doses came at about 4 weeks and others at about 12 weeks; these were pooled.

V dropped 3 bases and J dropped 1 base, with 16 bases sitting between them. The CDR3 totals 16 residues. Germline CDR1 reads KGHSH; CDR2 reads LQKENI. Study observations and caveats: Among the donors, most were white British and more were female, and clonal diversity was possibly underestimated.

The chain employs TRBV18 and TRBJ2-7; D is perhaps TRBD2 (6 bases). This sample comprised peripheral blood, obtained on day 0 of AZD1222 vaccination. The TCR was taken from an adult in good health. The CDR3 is CASSPPGSGTSYEQYF. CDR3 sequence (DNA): TGTGCCAGCTCACCCCCCGGTAGCGGTACTTCCTACGAGCAGTACTTC.